Listed below are T cell receptor beta chains from one sample, sequenced in a study of immune evolution from preneoplasia to lung adenocarcinoma. Libraries were prepared by immunoSEQ multiplex PCR; TCRdb keeps only in-frame clonotypes and omits some of them. Seen here are approximately 10,000 clones, 88% observed once, and the top ten hold just under 3%. The sequenced material came from FFPE invasive lung adenocarcinoma tissue. These receptors were obtained from a person aged 70 to 85 with invasive lung adenocarcinoma. Some clones in this sample may be carry-over from other donors' samples. Each CDR3 is given with its conserved first and last residue. The D gene is left open where the match is weak. Not every row has a clone size; where given, it reads once, few, many or a size class.

V gene	J gene	clone size	D gene	CDR3 length	CDR3 protein	CDR3 DNA
TRBV29-1	TRBJ2-3	NA	NA	14	CSAQGQRRTDTQYF	TGCAGCGCCCAAGGCCAGAGAAGGACAGATACGCAGTATTTT
TRBV2	TRBJ2-3	NA	TRBD2	15	CASSGLAARGDTQYF	TGTGCCAGCAGTGGACTAGCGGCTCGAGGGGATACGCAGTATTTT
TRBV11-2	TRBJ2-7	NA	TRBD2	14	CASSQSSGSYEQYF	TGTGCCAGCAGCCAATCCAGCGGGAGTTACGAGCAGTACTTC
TRBV7-3	TRBJ2-3	NA	NA	14	CASSQRGFADTQYF	TGTGCCAGCAGCCAAAGGGGCTTTGCAGATACGCAGTATTTT
TRBV2	TRBJ1-2	few	NA	15	CASSEVYRNNYGYTF	TGTGCCAGCAGTGAAGTATATCGGAATAACTATGGCTACACCTTC
TRBV9	TRBJ2-3	NA	NA	15	CASSDRYSIPDTQYF	TGTGCCAGCAGCGACCGATACTCCATTCCAGATACGCAGTATTTT
TRBV4-2	TRBJ2-7	NA	NA	16	CASSLGRSEESYEQYF	TGTGCCAGCAGCCTCGGACGGTCCGAGGAGTCCTACGAGCAGTACTTC
TRBV7-9	TRBJ2-2	NA	TRBD1	17	CASSLRGQGFNTGELFF	TGTGCCAGCAGCTTACGTGGACAGGGGTTCAACACCGGGGAGCTGTTTTTT
TRBV7-8	TRBJ2-7	NA	NA	15	CASSLSTAPSYEQYF	TGTGCCAGCAGCCTGTCTACGGCCCCCTCCTACGAGCAGTACTTC
TRBV5-1	TRBJ1-1	NA	NA	13	CASSLSENTEAFF	TGCGCCAGCAGCTTGTCCGAGAACACTGAAGCTTTCTTT
TRBV7-2	TRBJ1-4	NA	NA	15	CASSPLNSYNEKLFF	TGTGCCAGCAGCCCTCTGAATAGTTACAATGAAAAACTGTTTTTT
TRBV28	TRBJ1-1	NA	TRBD1	16	CASSSGTGVPNTEAFF	TGTGCCAGCAGTTCCGGGACAGGGGTACCGAACACTGAAGCTTTCTTT
TRBV20-1	TRBJ2-7	NA	NA	11	CSVPRRYEQYF	TGCAGTGTGCCTCGTCGATACGAGCAGTACTTC
TRBV28	TRBJ1-4	once	NA	16	CASKRAGTATNEKLFF	TGTGCCAGCAAGAGGGCAGGGACTGCAACTAATGAAAAACTGTTTTTT
TRBV21-1	TRBJ1-2	NA	NA	15	CASTPGTGANYGYTF	TGTGCCAGCACGCCCGGGACAGGAGCTAACTATGGCTACACCTTC
TRBV4-2	TRBJ2-3	NA	TRBD1	16	CASSHQDRATPDTQYF	TGTGCCAGCAGCCACCAGGACAGGGCAACCCCAGATACGCAGTATTTT
TRBV9	TRBJ2-7	NA	TRBD2	18	CASSVGGGSGGIAYEQYF	TGTGCCAGCAGCGTAGGAGGGGGTAGCGGGGGGATCGCCTACGAGCAGTACTTC
TRBV18	TRBJ2-7	NA	NA	18	CASSPTGTQSWPSYEQYF	TGTGCCAGCTCACCAACCGGGACGCAATCTTGGCCCTCCTACGAGCAGTACTTC
TRBV18	TRBJ1-2	NA	TRBD1	15	CASSPPGQAIWGYTF	TGTGCCAGCTCACCCCCTGGACAGGCAATCTGGGGCTACACCTTC
TRBV28	TRBJ1-1	NA	TRBD1	15	CASSWGPGQGDEAFF	TGTGCCAGCAGTTGGGGGCCGGGACAGGGAGATGAAGCTTTCTTT
TRBV9	TRBJ2-7	NA	NA	14	CASSVVDGSYEQYF	TGTGCCAGCAGCGTAGTGGATGGATCCTACGAGCAGTACTTC
TRBV30	TRBJ1-5	NA	NA	16	CAWRIGGAGTNQPQHF	TGTGCCTGGAGAATCGGGGGGGCAGGGACCAATCAGCCCCAGCATTTT
TRBV15	TRBJ2-7	NA	TRBD2	15	CATSREPAGGYEQYF	TGTGCCACCAGCAGAGAGCCAGCGGGGGGGTACGAGCAGTACTTC
TRBV30	TRBJ2-1	NA	TRBD1	15	CAWSTGTADSNEQFF	TGTGCCTGGAGTACCGGGACAGCCGACAGTAATGAGCAGTTCTTC
TRBV5-1	TRBJ2-6	NA	NA	15	CASSLQGSGANVLTF	TGCGCCAGCAGCTTGCAGGGCTCTGGGGCCAACGTCCTGACTTTC
TRBV19	TRBJ2-5	NA	NA	14	CASSARGVGETQYF	TGTGCCAGTAGTGCTCGCGGGGTTGGAGAGACCCAGTACTTC
TRBV5-1	TRBJ2-5	NA	TRBD1	14	CASSLGQIQETQYF	TGCGCCAGCAGCCTGGGACAGATCCAAGAGACCCAGTACTTC
TRBV2	TRBJ1-3	NA	NA	16	CASSVPPGRTGNTIYF	TGTGCCAGCAGTGTACCGCCAGGGAGGACGGGAAACACCATATATTTT
TRBV5-1	TRBJ2-7	NA	NA	16	CASSQGPNPEIYEQYF	TGCGCCAGCAGCCAGGGACCCAACCCCGAAATCTACGAGCAGTACTTC
TRBV7-9	TRBJ1-1	NA	TRBD1	12	CASSLVTGKAFF	TGTGCCAGCAGCTTAGTGACAGGGAAAGCTTTCTTT
TRBV30	TRBJ1-5	NA	TRBD1	13	CAWSVQGGQPQHF	TGTGCCTGGAGTGTACAGGGGGGCCAGCCCCAGCATTTT
TRBV10-3	TRBJ2-1	NA	NA	11	CAISDFSEQFF	TGTGCCATCAGTGACTTTAGTGAGCAGTTCTTC
TRBV27	TRBJ2-3	NA	NA	13	CASSWASSDTQYF	TGTGCCAGCAGTTGGGCGTCCTCAGATACGCAGTATTTT
TRBV5-6	TRBJ2-7	NA	TRBD1	16	CASSFQRDRASYEQYF	TGTGCCAGCAGCTTTCAGAGGGACAGGGCCTCCTACGAGCAGTACTTC
TRBV28	TRBJ2-7	NA	NA	14	CASSKPGYIYEQYF	TGTGCCAGCAGTAAGCCGGGCTATATCTACGAGCAGTACTTC
TRBV11-2	TRBJ1-1	NA	NA	16	CASSLVVGAGNTEAFF	TGTGCCAGCAGCTTAGTAGTGGGGGCCGGGAACACTGAAGCTTTCTTT
TRBV30	TRBJ2-2	NA	NA	12	CAWSPWTGELFF	TGTGCCTGGAGTCCCTGGACCGGGGAGCTGTTTTTT
TRBV7-2	TRBJ2-7	NA	NA	16	CASSLARGQGSYEQYF	TGTGCCAGCAGCTTGGCCCGCGGGCAGGGCTCCTACGAGCAGTACTTC
TRBV28	TRBJ2-7	NA	TRBD2	14	CASSSRLAGYEQYF	TGTGCCAGCAGTTCCCGACTAGCTGGCTACGAGCAGTACTTC